These 29 T cell receptor beta chains share one sample of origin, sequenced in a study of blood T cell repertoires in COVID-19. The table came from immunoSEQ multiplex PCR; TCRdb's copy has only in-frame clones and leaves some out. The sample lists about 430,000 clones, 75% to 90% occurring once. The specimen was PBMCs or T cells enriched from blood (not recorded which). Receptor source: a man aged 25-40 years who had recovered from COVID-19.

The chain employs TRBV13 and TRBJ2-3; TRBD2 agrees at 9 bases. Germline CDR1 and CDR2: PRHDT and FYEKMQ (reference sequence). The CDR3 loop spans 16 amino acids. J was trimmed by 0 bases and V by 5 bases; bases with no gene match: 6. CDR3 residues: CASSAQTSGSTDTQYF. DNA of the CDR3: TGTGCCAGCAGCGCACAAACTAGCGGGAGCACAGATACGCAGTATTTT.

The V gene is TRBV5-5, the J gene TRBJ1-2; D is unresolved. Trimming removed 4 bases at V and 5 bases at J, with 6 bases between. Germline V gene lookup returns CDR1 SGHKS and CDR2 YYEKEE (reference sequence). This CDR3 spans 11 amino acids. The CDR3 sequence: CASSREYGYTF. As DNA, the CDR3 is TGTGCCAGCAGCCGAGAGTATGGCTACACCTTC.

The J gene is TRBJ2-1, the V gene TRBV19; TRBD2 matches at 9 bases. The CDR3 runs to 16 residues. V shed 7 bases, J shed 10 bases, and the junction held 17 bases outside the gene matches. Germline V gene sequence: CDR1 LNHDA, CDR2 SQIVND (reference sequence). CDR3 amino acids: CASKTPNSGSVGEQFF. In nucleotides, the CDR3 is TGTGCCAGTAAAACCCCTAATAGCGGGAGTGTAGGAGAGCAGTTCTTC.

The chain is built from TRBV12-5 and TRBJ2-1; 9 bases are a match to TRBD2. The CDR3 extends over 15 amino acids. V lost 6 bases, J lost 6 bases, and 9 bases stayed unmatched. Germline assignment: CDR1 LGHNT and CDR2 FRNRAP. The CDR3 is CASGLGASGTNEQFF. CDR3 coding DNA: TGTGCTAGTGGCCTGGGGGCTAGCGGGACCAATGAGCAGTTCTTC.

J is TRBJ2-6 and V is TRBV28; 8 bases are shared with TRBD1. The CDR3 contains 17 residues. Trimming at V came to 2 bases and at J to 1 base, leaving 4 bases not matched to a gene. Germline CDR1 and CDR2: MDHEN and SYDVKM. The CDR3 DNA is TGTGCCAGCAGTTTAGCGACAGGGGTATCTGGGGCCAACGTCCTGACTTTC. Protein: CASSLATGVSGANVLTF.

The rearrangement uses TRBV7-9 and TRBJ1-1; tentatively, D is TRBD1 (6 bases). V lost 1 base and J lost 4, with 16 bases in between. From germline, CDR1 is SEHNR and CDR2 FQNEAQ (reference sequence). This CDR3 region has 16 residues. CDR3 loop: CASSLVFGGLGTEAFF. The CDR3, as DNA: TGTGCCAGCAGCTTAGTTTTCGGGGGGCTTGGCACTGAAGCTTTCTTT.

The chain couples TRBV6-5 to TRBJ1-1; a possible D gene is TRBD1 (5 bases). V was clipped by 6 bases and J by 3 bases, with 14 bases between them. Germline V gene lookup returns CDR1 MNHEY and CDR2 SVGAGI. The CDR3 runs 14 residues. In nucleotides, the CDR3 is TGTGCCAGCAGCGGAGACAGTTCGGACACTGAAGCTTTCTTT. This gives the protein CASSGDSSDTEAFF.

V is TRBV3-1 (or the pseudogene TRBV3-2) and J is TRBJ1-1; D unclear. Germline CDR1 and CDR2: LGHDT and YNNKEL (reference sequence). V lost 4 bases and J lost 3, with 12 bases in between. The CDR3 totals 14 residues. CDR3 DNA: TGTGCCAGCAGCCGGGAGTCCGCCGACACTGAAGCTTTCTTT. This translates into CASSRESADTEAFF.

The chain has TRBV24-1 and TRBJ2-1, with 8 bases lining up with TRBD2. J gave up 8 bases and V 4 bases, and 18 bases lay outside the gene matches. Germline CDR1 KGHDR, CDR2 SFDVKD. The CDR3 runs to 18 residues. CDR3 protein: CATSDSRPGLVGLDEQFF. CDR3 in DNA: TGTGCCACCAGTGACTCCCGGCCGGGACTAGTTGGGTTGGATGAGCAGTTCTTC.

The V and J genes are TRBV6-1 and TRBJ2-5; the match to TRBD2 covers 8 bases. The CDR3 totals 14 residues. V shed 2 bases and J 4 bases; nucleotides not matched to a gene: 3. Germline CDR1 reads MNHNS; CDR2 reads SASEGT. Here the CDR3 reads CASSESLAGETQYF. For the CDR3, the DNA is TGTGCCAGCAGTGAAAGTCTAGCGGGAGAGACCCAGTACTTC.

The genes are TRBV3-1 (or the pseudogene TRBV3-2) and TRBJ1-2, with 7 bases identical to TRBD1. V was pared by 1 base and J by 4 bases, with 6 bases of the junction left unmatched. The CDR3 has 15 residues. CDR1 LGHDT and CDR2 YNNKEL come from the germline V gene (reference sequence). This chain's CDR3 is CASSQADRRTYGYTF. The CDR3, as DNA: TGTGCCAGCAGCCAAGCGGACAGGAGAACCTATGGCTACACCTTC.

In this sample, this clone turned up once. This chain uses TRBV5-5 with TRBJ1-4, with TRBD1 as a possible D gene (5 bases). Per germline, CDR1 SGHKS and CDR2 YYEKEE (reference sequence). The CDR3 extends over 14 amino acids. Between the trimmed V and J ends, which lost 2 bases and 8 bases, there was a span of 13 bases. The chain's CDR3 is CASSFGAVGEKLFF. DNA for the CDR3: TGTGCCAGCAGCTTTGGGGCGGTGGGCGAAAAACTGTTTTTT.

The rearrangement links TRBV6-5 to TRBJ2-1, with a tentative D call TRBD2 (6 bases). The V gene's germline CDR1 is MNHEY and CDR2 SVGAGI. The ends were cut back, 7 bases at V and 0 bases at J, with 10 bases in the middle. The CDR3 consists of 14 residues. The CDR3 sequence: CASKPAGSYNEQFF. CDR3 DNA: TGTGCCAGCAAACCAGCGGGCTCCTACAATGAGCAGTTCTTC.

This rearrangement joins TRBV11-2 to TRBJ2-2; 10 bases fit TRBD1. This CDR3 is built from 15 residues. V was pared by 4 bases and J by 9 bases, with 8 bases of the junction left unmatched. The germline CDR1 and CDR2 sequences are SGHAT and FQNNGV. CDR3 nucleotides: TGTGCCAGCAGCTCAGAGACAGGGGGCGATTGGGAGCTGTTTTTT. It translates to CASSSETGGDWELFF.

J is TRBJ1-4 and V is TRBV19; D might be TRBD1 (6 bases). The CDR3 contains 15 residues. V lost 3 bases and J lost 7, with 15 bases in between. Germline-derived CDR1 and CDR2 are LNHDA and SQIVND (reference sequence). The CDR3 is CASSMASGAGEKLFF. The CDR3 nucleotides read TGTGCCAGTAGTATGGCCTCAGGGGCGGGTGAAAAACTGTTTTTT.

This chain joins TRBV28 and TRBJ2-7; 7 bases are shared with TRBD2. The V gene's germline CDR1 is MDHEN and CDR2 SYDVKM. Unmatched junction bases numbered 7, after V lost 7 bases and J lost 1 base. This CDR3 comprises 14 residues. DNA for the CDR3: TGTGCCAGCAACAAGGGAGGGACGTCCTACGAGCAGTACTTC. Encoded protein: CASNKGGTSYEQYF.

The J gene is TRBJ1-5, the V gene TRBV4-1, with 7 bases lining up with TRBD1. V lost 3 bases and J lost 4; bases outside the gene matches: 6. The CDR3 contains 15 residues. CDR1 is MGHRA, CDR2 YSYEKL, per germline. The CDR3 here is CASSQWGQLNQPQHF. CDR3 coding DNA: TGCGCCAGCAGCCAGTGGGGACAGTTAAATCAGCCCCAGCATTTT.

The CDR3: CAWSVWGPLAKNIQYF. The CDR3 DNA reads TGTGCCTGGAGTGTATGGGGGCCACTAGCCAAAAACATTCAGTACTTC. V and J are TRBV30 and TRBJ2-4; weak D call: TRBD1 (6 bases). The CDR3 sequence is 16 residues long. Germline V gene lookup returns CDR1 GTSNPN and CDR2 SVGIG (reference sequence). V lost 0 bases to trimming and J lost 0 bases, with 12 bases between them.

This clone has just one count. V is TRBV24-1 and J is TRBJ1-5, with a weak D call TRBD1 (5 bases). V lost 4 bases and J lost 5, with 8 bases in between. Germline CDR1 KGHDR, CDR2 SFDVKD. The CDR3 is made up of 13 amino acids. The CDR3 coding sequence is TGTGCCACCAGTGAGACAGCCTATCAGCCCCAGCATTTT. The encoded protein is CATSETAYQPQHF.

This chain uses TRBV28 with TRBJ2-7, with 7 bases aligning to TRBD1. V dropped 5 bases and J dropped 0; count of bases not matched to a gene: 4. This CDR3 has 14 amino acids. From germline, CDR1 is MDHEN and CDR2 SYDVKM. This CDR3 reads CASSTNRGSYEQYF. Written as DNA, the CDR3 is TGTGCCAGCAGTACGAACAGGGGCTCCTACGAGCAGTACTTC.

In this sample, this clone turned up once. The chain recombines TRBV5-4 with TRBJ2-7, with D perhaps matching TRBD1 (5 bases). V lost 0 bases and J lost 3, with 13 bases in between. CDR1 and CDR2 from the germline V gene are SGHNT and YYREEE (reference sequence). The CDR3 loop spans 15 amino acids. The CDR3 region has the DNA TGTGCCAGCAGCTTGGGGACATCTATGGACTACGAGCAGTACTTC. Protein product: CASSLGTSMDYEQYF.

The CDR3 region is CASTGSNQPQHF. The CDR3, as DNA: TGTGCCAGCACGGGTAGCAATCAGCCCCAGCATTTT. The rearrangement links TRBV28 to TRBJ1-5, with unresolved D. CDR1 and CDR2 (germline): MDHEN, SYDVKM. The V end lost 7 bases, the J end lost 0 bases, and 4 bases lay between the germline ends. The CDR3 has 12 amino acids. The full variable domain, completed using reference TRBV28 and TRBJ1-5, is DVKVTQSSRYLVKRTGEKVFLECVQDMDHENMFWYRQDPGLGLRLIYFSYDVKMKEKGDIPEGYSVSREKKERFSLILESASTNQTSMYLCASTGSNQPQHFGDGTRLSIL.

As for this clone: The same CDR3 arises from other DNA sequences in this sample as well. V and J are TRBV30 and TRBJ2-3; 7 positions agree with TRBD2. V lost 0 bases, J lost 2 bases, and 2 bases stayed unmatched. Germline V gene data show CDR1 as GTSNPN and CDR2 as SVGIG (reference sequence). This CDR3 has 14 amino acids. The CDR3 protein is CAWSVGGITDTQYF. In DNA form, the CDR3 reads TGTGCCTGGAGTGTGGGGGGGATCACAGATACGCAGTATTTT. Together with reference TRBV30 and TRBJ2-3, the CDR3 gives the full variable domain: SQTIHQWPATLVQPVGSPLSLECTVEGTSNPNLYWYRQAAGRGLQLLFYSVGIGQISSEVPQNLSASRPQDRQFILSSKKLLLSDSGFYLCAWSVGGITDTQYFGPGTRLTVL.

V and J are TRBV12-3 or TRBV12-4 and TRBJ1-4; no firm D call. The V end was cut by 4 bases, the J end by 11 bases, with 14 bases between. The CDR3 runs to 13 residues. CDR3 coding DNA: TGTGCCAGCAGTTCCCAGGAAATGAACAAACTGTTTTTT. Encoded protein: CASSSQEMNKLFF.

The chain combines TRBV12-3 or TRBV12-4 with TRBJ2-7; TRBD1 agrees at 7 bases. V lost 5 bases to trimming and J lost 4 bases; unmatched junction nucleotides: 5. The CDR3 extends over 13 amino acids. This chain's CDR3 is CASSLTGVYEQYF. CDR3 DNA: TGTGCCAGCAGTCTTACAGGGGTATACGAGCAGTACTTC.

The chain couples TRBV28 to TRBJ1-1, with TRBD1 identical over 7 bases. Looked up from germline, CDR1 is MDHEN and CDR2 is SYDVKM. V shed 5 bases, J shed 0 bases, and the junction held 3 bases outside the gene matches. CDR3 length equals 14 residues. The CDR3 DNA follows: TGTGCCAGCAGTACGGGACAGTTGAACACTGAAGCTTTCTTT. Translating gives CASSTGQLNTEAFF.

This clone was observed a single time. This chain connects TRBV24-1 to TRBJ2-5, with D perhaps TRBD1 (7 bases). The V end was cut by 10 bases, the J end by 1 base, with 21 bases between. The germline CDR1 and CDR2 sequences are KGHDR and SFDVKD. The CDR3 extends over 16 amino acids. CDR3: CATGLGGQEGQETQYF. In DNA, the CDR3 is TGTGCCACGGGTTTAGGAGGACAGGAGGGCCAAGAGACCCAGTACTTC.

This CDR3 reads CASSYTSLHEQFF. CDR3 DNA: TGTGCCAGCAGTTACACTAGCCTGCATGAGCAGTTCTTC. The rearrangement uses TRBV6-2 or TRBV6-3 and TRBJ2-1, with a tentative D call TRBD2 (6 bases). The V and J ends lost 2 bases and 8 bases respectively, with 10 bases between them. Germline CDR1 is MNHEY and CDR2 is SVGEGT. CDR3 size: 13 residues.

The chain couples TRBV28 to TRBJ2-5, with D possibly TRBD2 on 6 matching bases. Trimming took off 2 bases at V and 2 bases at J, with 15 bases between the two ends. The germline CDR1 and CDR2 sequences are MDHEN and SYDVKM. The CDR3 has 16 residues. The CDR3 protein is CASSLDTSLLQETQYF. Written as DNA, the CDR3 is TGTGCCAGCAGTTTAGATACTAGCCTCCTTCAAGAGACCCAGTACTTC.